This is a list of T cell receptor beta chains from one sample in a study of shared clonotypes between healthy human individuals. Sequencing was performed with immunoSEQ multiplex PCR; in TCRdb, only in-frame clones are kept and a portion is missing. The data contain 2 million to 3 million clones, around nine tenths of them seen just once; the ten biggest clones take up 0.13% to 0.15%. The sample consisted of naive CD4+ T cells sorted from blood. The receptors stem from a man aged 18 to 30 in good health. The CDR3 runs from the conserved cysteine through the conserved F or W. Fields, in order: V gene, CDR3 length, CDR3 protein.

V: TRBV5-6
length: 15
CDR3: CASSLAGQPPNTIYF

V: TRBV12-5
length: 13
CDR3: CASALGGTDTQYF

V: TRBV7-8
length: 16
CDR3: CASTRSPGYSNQPQHF

V: TRBV5-1
length: 18
CDR3: CASSRTEQGGIYSYEQYF

V: TRBV5-1
length: 13
CDR3: CASSITDSYGYTF

V: TRBV25-1
length: 17
CDR3: CASSENFLAQSTDTQYF

V: TRBV28
length: 15
CDR3: CASTSGQGIERGYTF

V: TRBV7-9
length: 14
CDR3: CASSLDDSQETQYF

V: TRBV28
length: 15
CDR3: CASFGGRSSGNTIYF

V: TRBV29-1
length: 13
CDR3: CSVGGMGIETQYF

V: TRBV10-3
length: 12
CDR3: CAISESSYEQYF

V: TRBV10-1
length: 16
CDR3: CASPPPGNLGYTEQYF

V: TRBV19
length: 16
CDR3: CASRGLAGEVSGEQFF

V: TRBV6-1
length: 11
CDR3: CASRGSYEQYF

V: TRBV19
length: 14
CDR3: CASSQREDNTEAFF

V: TRBV23-1
length: 13
CDR3: CASGRARSYEQYF

V: TRBV5-1
length: 15
CDR3: CASSLAGGAGETQYF

V: TRBV14
length: 13
CDR3: CASSPRLQETQYF

V: TRBV27
length: 15
CDR3: CASRIRTSAPGELFF

V: TRBV27
length: 14
CDR3: CASSLGHSNTEAFF

V: TRBV6-7
length: 17
CDR3: CASSYLRSDRVAGELFF